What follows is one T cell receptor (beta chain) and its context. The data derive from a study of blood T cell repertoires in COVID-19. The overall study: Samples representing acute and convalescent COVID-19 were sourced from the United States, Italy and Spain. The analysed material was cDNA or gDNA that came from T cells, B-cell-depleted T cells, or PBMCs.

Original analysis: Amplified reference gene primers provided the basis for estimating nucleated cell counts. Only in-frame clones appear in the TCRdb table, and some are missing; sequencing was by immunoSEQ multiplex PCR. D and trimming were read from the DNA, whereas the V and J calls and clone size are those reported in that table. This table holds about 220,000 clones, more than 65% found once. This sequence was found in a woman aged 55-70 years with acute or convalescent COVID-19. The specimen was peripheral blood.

DNA for the CDR3: TGTGCCAGTAGTATCGGGGATCTTAGCTCCTTTCATGGCTACACCTTC. Residues: CASSIGDLSSFHGYTF. V usage is TRBV19 and J usage is TRBJ1-2; D unresolved. The V gene's germline CDR1 is LNHDA and CDR2 SQIVND (reference sequence). This CDR3 spans 16 amino acids. The V end lost 3 bases, the J end lost 6 bases, and 20 bases lay between the germline ends.